This TCR beta chain was observed in a study of metastatic and nonmetastatic thyroid tumors. Study-wide context: From malignant and benign thyroid patients, repertoires in blood and in tumor or nodule tissue were compared.

Each patient came to thyroid surgery without any prior treatment (of any kind). General study results and limits: Within blood and tumor, benign nodules reportedly had significantly lower TCR beta diversity than malignant thyroid tumors did.

TCRdb re-clonotyped the PCR reads via MiXCR. The sample shows approximately 38,000 clones, about 17% of them seen only once. Germline CDR1 and CDR2: DFQATT and SNEGSKA (reference sequence). The CDR3 is 16 residues long. V trimming: 2 bases; J trimming: 2 bases; junction bases outside the gene matches: 9. This clone was seen many times. Antigen specificity is unknown. Sequencing was carried out using tumor tissue. The rearrangement links TRBV20-1 to TRBJ2-1; TRBD2 aligns across 7 bases. The origin of this receptor is a female donor with papillary thyroid cancer or a benign thyroid nodule (not recorded which). Some clones in this sample may be carry-over from other donors' samples. The CDR3 coding sequence is TGCAGTGCTAGAAAGGCCGGGAGGTTGGCCTACAATGAGCAGTTCTTC. Amino acids: CSARKAGRLAYNEQFF.